The present entry profiles one T cell receptor (beta chain) with its context. Its antigen is as yet unknown. This sample is part of a study of cytomegalovirus exposure and HLA in healthy donors. Study details: Genotyping showed 70% to 90% of about 370 donors falling in the Caucasian-associated ancestry cluster. Study-wide results and limits: The study put 150 or so TCR beta chains on its list as cytomegalovirus-associated. When presence/absence was analysed, sequencing depth was taken to be roughly uniform across donors. Later on, an analysis tied approximately 17,000 TCR beta sequences to HLA alleles at 0.05 false discovery rate.

Both 60 Vbeta primers and 13 Jbeta primers went into the PCR. Libraries were prepared by immunoSEQ multiplex PCR; TCRdb keeps only in-frame clonotypes and omits some of them. This sample yields more than 95,000 clones, of which 60% to 80% are seen a single time; approximately 3% belongs to the top ten. Sequenced sample: PBMCs. The sequence was collected from a man between 60 and 75 years old in good health and CMV-seronegative.

Here the CDR3 reads CASSYSGVRDEQFF. CDR3 coding DNA: TGTGCCAGCAGTTACTCGGGAGTAAGAGATGAGCAGTTCTTC. V and J are TRBV6-5 and TRBJ2-1, with D perhaps matching TRBD2 (5 bases). V was pared by 0 bases and J by 8 bases, with 11 bases between. Germline V CDR1 and CDR2: MNHEY, SVGAGI. This CDR3 has 14 residues.